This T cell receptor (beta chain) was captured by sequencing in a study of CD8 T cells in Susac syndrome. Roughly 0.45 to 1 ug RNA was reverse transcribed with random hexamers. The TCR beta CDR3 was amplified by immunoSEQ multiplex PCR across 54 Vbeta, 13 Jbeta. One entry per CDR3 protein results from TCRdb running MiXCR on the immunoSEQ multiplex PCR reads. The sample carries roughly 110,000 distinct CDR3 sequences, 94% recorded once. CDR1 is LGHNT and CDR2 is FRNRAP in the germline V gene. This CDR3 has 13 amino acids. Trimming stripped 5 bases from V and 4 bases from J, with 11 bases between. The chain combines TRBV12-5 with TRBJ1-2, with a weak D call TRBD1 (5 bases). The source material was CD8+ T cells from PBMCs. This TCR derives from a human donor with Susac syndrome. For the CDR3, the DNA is TGTGCTAGTGGTCCCGACAGCCTCTATGGCTACACCTTC. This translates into CASGPDSLYGYTF. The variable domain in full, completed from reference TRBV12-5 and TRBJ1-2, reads DARVTQTPRHKVTEMGQEVTMRCQPILGHNTVFWYRQTMMQGLELLAYFRNRAPLDDSGMPKDRFSAEMPDATLATLKIQPSEPRDSAVYFCASGPDSLYGYTFGSGTRLTVV.